This T cell receptor (beta chain) was identified during a study of blood T cell repertoires in COVID-19. For the study at large: COVID-19 samples from acute and convalescent phases originated in the United States, Italy and Spain. From T cells, B-cell-depleted T cells, or PBMCs came the material, which was cDNA or gDNA.

Germline V gene lookup returns CDR1 LGHNA and CDR2 YNFKEQ. V was shortened by 1 base and J by 6 bases, with 12 bases between the two germline ends. The length of the CDR3 is 15 residues. In the original analysis: Reference gene primer amplification gave estimated nucleated cell counts. The method was immunoSEQ multiplex PCR; TCRdb's version includes in-frame clones alone and lacks a portion of them. V and J calls and clone size are given by that table; D and trimming were obtained from the DNA. This sample yields fewer than 10,000 clones, of which approximately 89% are seen a single time; roughly 9.9% belongs to the top ten.

Specimen: peripheral blood. This TCR derives from a human donor in a cohort sampled during active COVID-19. The V and J genes are TRBV4-2 and TRBJ1-4, with D perhaps TRBD1 (5 bases). In DNA form, the CDR3 reads TGTGCCAGCAGCCAAGGGACGGCAGGGTATGAAAAACTGTTTTTT. This encodes CASSQGTAGYEKLFF.